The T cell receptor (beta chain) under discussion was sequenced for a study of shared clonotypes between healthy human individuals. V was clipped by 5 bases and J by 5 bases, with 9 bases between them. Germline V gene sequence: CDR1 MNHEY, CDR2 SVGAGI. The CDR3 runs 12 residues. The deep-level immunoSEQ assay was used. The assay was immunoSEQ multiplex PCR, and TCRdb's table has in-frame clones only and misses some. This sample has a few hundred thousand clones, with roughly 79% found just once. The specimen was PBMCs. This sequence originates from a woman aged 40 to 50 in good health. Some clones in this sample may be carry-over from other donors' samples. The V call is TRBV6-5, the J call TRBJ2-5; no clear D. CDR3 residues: CASSDLGETQYF. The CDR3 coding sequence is TGTGCCAGCAGTGACCTAGGGGAGACCCAGTACTTC.